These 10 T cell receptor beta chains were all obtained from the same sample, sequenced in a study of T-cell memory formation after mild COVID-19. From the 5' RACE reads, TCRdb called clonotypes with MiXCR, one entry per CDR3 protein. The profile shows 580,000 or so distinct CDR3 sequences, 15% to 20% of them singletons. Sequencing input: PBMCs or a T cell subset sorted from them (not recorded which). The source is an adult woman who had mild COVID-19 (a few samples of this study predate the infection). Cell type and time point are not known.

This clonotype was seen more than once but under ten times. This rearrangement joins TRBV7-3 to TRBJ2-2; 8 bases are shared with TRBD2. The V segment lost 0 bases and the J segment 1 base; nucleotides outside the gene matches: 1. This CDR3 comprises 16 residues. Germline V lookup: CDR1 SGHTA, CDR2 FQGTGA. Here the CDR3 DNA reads TGTGCCAGCAGCTTAACGGCGGGGGGGAACACCGGGGAGCTGTTTTTT. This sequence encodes CASSLTAGGNTGELFF.

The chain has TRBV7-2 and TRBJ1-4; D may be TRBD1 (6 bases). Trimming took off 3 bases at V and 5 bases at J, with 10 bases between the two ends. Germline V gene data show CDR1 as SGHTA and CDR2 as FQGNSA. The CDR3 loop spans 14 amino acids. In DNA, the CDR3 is TGTGCCAGCAGCTTGGGGGCGAGGAATGAAAAACTGTTTTTT. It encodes CASSLGARNEKLFF.

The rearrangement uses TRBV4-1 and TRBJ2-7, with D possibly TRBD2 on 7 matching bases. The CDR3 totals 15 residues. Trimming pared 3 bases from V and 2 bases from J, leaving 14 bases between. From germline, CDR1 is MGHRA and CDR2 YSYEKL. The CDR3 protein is CASSQGGAYAYEQYF. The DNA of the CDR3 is TGCGCCAGCAGCCAGGGGGGGGCGTACGCCTACGAGCAGTACTTC.

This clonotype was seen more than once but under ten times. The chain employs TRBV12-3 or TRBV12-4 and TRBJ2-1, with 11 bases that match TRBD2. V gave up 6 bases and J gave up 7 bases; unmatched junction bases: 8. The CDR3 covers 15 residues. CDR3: CASRIGLAGLNEQFF. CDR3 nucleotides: TGTGCCAGCAGGATAGGACTAGCGGGTCTAAATGAGCAGTTCTTC.

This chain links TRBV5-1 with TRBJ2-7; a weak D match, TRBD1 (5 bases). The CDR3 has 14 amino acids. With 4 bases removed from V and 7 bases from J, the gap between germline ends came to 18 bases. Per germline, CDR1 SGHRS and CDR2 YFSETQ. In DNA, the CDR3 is TGCGCCAGCAGCCCCGGACACACCGTTGTGGAGCAGTACTTC. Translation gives CASSPGHTVVEQYF.

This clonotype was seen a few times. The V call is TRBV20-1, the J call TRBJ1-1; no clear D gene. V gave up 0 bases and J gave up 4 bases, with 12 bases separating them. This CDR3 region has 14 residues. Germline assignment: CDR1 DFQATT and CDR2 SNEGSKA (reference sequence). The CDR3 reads CSARDKTVSTEAFF. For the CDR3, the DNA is TGCAGTGCTAGAGATAAAACGGTTAGCACTGAAGCTTTCTTT.

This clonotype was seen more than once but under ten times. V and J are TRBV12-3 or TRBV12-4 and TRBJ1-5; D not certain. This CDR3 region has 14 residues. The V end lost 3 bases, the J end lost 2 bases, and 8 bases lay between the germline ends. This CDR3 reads CASSFIMGNQPQHF. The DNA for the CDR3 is TGTGCCAGCAGTTTTATAATGGGCAATCAGCCCCAGCATTTT.

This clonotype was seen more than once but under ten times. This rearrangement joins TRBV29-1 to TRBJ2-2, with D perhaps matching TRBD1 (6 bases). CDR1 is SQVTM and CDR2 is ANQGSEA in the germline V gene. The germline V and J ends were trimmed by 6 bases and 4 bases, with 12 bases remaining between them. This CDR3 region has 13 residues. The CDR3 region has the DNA TGCAGCGTCCGAACAGGGTTCACCGGGGAGCTGTTTTTT. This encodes CSVRTGFTGELFF.

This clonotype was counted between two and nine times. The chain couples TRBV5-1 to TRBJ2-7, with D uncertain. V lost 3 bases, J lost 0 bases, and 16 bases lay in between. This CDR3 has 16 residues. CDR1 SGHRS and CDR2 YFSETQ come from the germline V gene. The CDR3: CASSSLFSQNSYEQYF. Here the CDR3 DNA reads TGCGCCAGCAGCTCCCTTTTCTCACAGAACTCCTACGAGCAGTACTTC.

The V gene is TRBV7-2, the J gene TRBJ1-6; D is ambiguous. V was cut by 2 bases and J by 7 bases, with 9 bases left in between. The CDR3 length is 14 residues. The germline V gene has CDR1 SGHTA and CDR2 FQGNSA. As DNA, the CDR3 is TGTGCCAGCAGCTTAATTTCCGAGAATTCACCCCTCCACTTT. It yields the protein CASSLISENSPLHF.